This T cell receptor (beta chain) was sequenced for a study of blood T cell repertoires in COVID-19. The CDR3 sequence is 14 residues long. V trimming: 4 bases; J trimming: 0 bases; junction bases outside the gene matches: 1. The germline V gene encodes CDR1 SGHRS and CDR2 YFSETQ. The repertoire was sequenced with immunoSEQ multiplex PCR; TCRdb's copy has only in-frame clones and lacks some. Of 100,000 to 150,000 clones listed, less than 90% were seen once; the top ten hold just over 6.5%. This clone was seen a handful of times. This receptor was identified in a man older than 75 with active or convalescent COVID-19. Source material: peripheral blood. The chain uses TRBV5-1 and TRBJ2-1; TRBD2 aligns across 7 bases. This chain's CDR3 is CASSLADSYNEQFF. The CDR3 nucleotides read TGCGCCAGCAGCCTAGCGGACTCCTACAATGAGCAGTTCTTC.